This T cell receptor (beta chain) was sequenced during a study of T-cell reconstitution after alpha-beta-depleted transplantation in children (dated by TCRdb to the mid-2010s). Study-level background: Using TCR repertoire profiling, the study quantitatively followed how T-cell immune reconstitution unfolded in children after TCRalphabeta/CD19-depleted allogeneic hematopoietic cell transplantation.

The library was prepared using PCR. This sample was sequenced with an Illumina HiSeq 2500. To normalize quantification of the TCRbeta repertoire, the TCR libraries were built with molecular barcoding that relied on unique molecular identifiers. TCRdb handled the public reads itself, with Q25 trimming in fastp and clone calling in MiXCR, and kept productive beta chains. Rows merge per CDR3 protein into single entries with the most common DNA and genes. The sample table shows over 150,000 distinct CDR3 sequences, and approximately 6.9% are seen once. The ten largest clones add up to around 5% of the sample. Many counts were recorded for this clonotype. Its antigen is unknown. Per-base qualities were not stored, and no clone one base away is much larger. The label giving this sample's treatment or condition can be read as: allogeneic hematopoietic cell transplantation with graft depleted of TCRalphabeta T cells and CD19 B cells. The transplant recipients were children given TCRalphabeta/CD19-depleted allogeneic hematopoietic cell grafts.

The V end loses 5 bases and the J end loses 0 bases, and a stretch of 18 bases separates them. The CDR3 runs 17 amino acids, cysteine and phenylalanine included. Only CDR3 DNA is held: 51 bases, read in frame from base 1. CDR1 is given as SGHTA and CDR2 as FQGNSA, both from the germline V gene. Overall study outcomes, separate from this receptor: The high TCRbeta diversity at day 60 in some patients was ascribed to recipient T cells and intrathymic progenitors that had survived conditioning. Hyperexpanded clone frequencies declined over subsequent months; after one year, T-cell counts and TCRbeta diversity were mostly attributed to newly produced T cells. The apparently early recovery of alphabetaT-cell counts about two months after transplant reportedly depended on only several hundred rapidly expanded clones that came from non-depleted graft cells.

The source was PBMCs, collected before TCRalphabeta/CD19-depleted stem cell transplant. The V gene is TRBV7-2 and the J gene is TRBJ2-3, with a weak D call of TRBD2 (5 bases match). This receptor was taken from a boy aged 2 to 10 with acute lymphoblastic leukemia, due to receive a stem cell transplant. This receptor carries the CDR3 CASSPLAAPRSTDTQYF. At the DNA level, the sequence is TGTGCCAGCAGCCCTCTAGCAGCCCCCAGAAGCACAGATACGCAGTATTTT. With the portions outside the CDR3 filled from the reference TRBV7-2 and TRBJ2-3 genes, the complete variable region becomes GAGVSQSPSNKVTEKGKDVELRCDPISGHTALYWYRQSLGQGLEFLIYFQGNSAPDKSGLPSDRFSAERTGGSVSTLTIQRTQQEDSAVYLCASSPLAAPRSTDTQYFGPGTRLTVL.